This T cell receptor beta chain came from a study of blood T cell repertoires in COVID-19. The repertoire was sequenced with immunoSEQ multiplex PCR; TCRdb's copy has only in-frame clones and lacks some. Of about 180,000 clones detected, about 80% appear once; the ten largest clones hold approximately 15%. V lost 4 bases to trimming and J lost 1 base, with 9 bases between them. The germline gives CDR1 KGHDR, CDR2 SFDVKD. The CDR3 totals 14 residues. V usage is TRBV24-1 and J usage is TRBJ1-2; D may be TRBD1 (6 bases). The material sequenced was PBMCs or T cells enriched from blood (not recorded which). The TCR originated in a man in his sixties who had been exposed to COVID-19. CDR3 sequence: CATSETGFNYGYTF. DNA for the CDR3: TGTGCCACCAGTGAAACAGGGTTTAACTATGGCTACACCTTC.